The 13 T cell receptor beta chains below come from one sample, sequenced in a study of Graves' ophthalmopathy and Graves' hyperthyroidism. The authors amplified TCR beta CDR3 regions from RNA transcripts. HTBI primers were used in a first-round RT-PCR, which preceded a second-round multiplex PCR. TCRdb called the multiplex PCR reads again in MiXCR, with one record for every CDR3 protein. Of a few hundred thousand distinct CDR3 sequences listed, just under 40% are singletons. Sequencing was carried out using peripheral blood or thyroid tissue (not recorded which). These TCRs come from an adult man with Graves' hyperthyroidism.

In the case of this clonotype: A much larger clone is a single base away; this may be a read error. The CDR3 carries no conserved terminal phenylalanine or tryptophan, so it likely arises from a read error. This chain connects TRBV10-1 to TRBJ2-7, with 10 bases fitting TRBD1. CDR1 is WNHNN and CDR2 is SYGVQD in the germline V gene (reference sequence). The CDR3 totals 15 residues. V lost 2 bases and J lost 6; bases outside the gene matches: 7. The CDR3 spells CASSEGTGVRGEQYL. The CDR3 DNA sequence: TGCGCCAGCAGTGAGGGGACAGGGGTGAGGGGCGAGCAGTACCTC.

Worth noting for this clonotype: This may be a read error: a much more frequent sequence differs by one nucleotide. The J gene is TRBJ2-5, the V gene TRBV12-3 or TRBV12-4; D may be TRBD1 or TRBD2 (5 bases each). The CDR3 runs to 14 residues. The CDR3 protein is CASSFLGDHETQYF. Written as DNA, the CDR3 is TGTGCCAGCAGTTTCCTTGGGGACCACGAGACCCAGTACTTC.

This clonotype was observed many times. This sequence joins TRBV5-8 and TRBJ2-2; D is possibly TRBD1 (6 bases). The CDR3 has 15 residues. Looked up from germline, CDR1 is SGHTS and CDR2 is YDEGEE. Trimming took off 0 bases at V and 7 bases at J, with 13 bases between the two ends. The CDR3 is CASSLDAQGDGELFF. CDR3 coding DNA: TGTGCCAGCAGCTTGGACGCACAGGGTGACGGGGAGCTGTTTTTT.

This clonotype came up many times. The chain couples TRBV29-1 to TRBJ2-2; 14 bases align to TRBD2. The CDR3 extends over 16 amino acids. The V segment lost 6 bases and the J segment 4 bases; nucleotides outside the gene matches: 7. Per germline, CDR1 SQVTM and CDR2 ANQGSEA. CDR3 loop: CSVATSGGVTTGELFF. CDR3 bases: TGCAGCGTGGCGACTAGCGGGGGGGTGACCACCGGGGAGCTGTTTTTT.

The chain uses TRBV5-4 and TRBJ1-3, with D tentatively TRBD1 (5 bases). Germline CDR1 reads SGHNT; CDR2 reads YYREEE (reference sequence). The CDR3 extends over 14 amino acids. V gave up 4 bases and J gave up 4 bases, with 12 bases separating them. In DNA, the CDR3 is TGTGCCAGCAGCGAACGGGGCTCCGGAAACACCATATATTTT. It encodes CASSERGSGNTIYF.

The chain carries TRBV20-1 and TRBJ2-3, with D perhaps being TRBD1 or TRBD2 (5 bases each). Germline CDR1 reads DFQATT; CDR2 reads SNEGSKA (reference sequence). The germline V and J ends were trimmed by 6 bases and 2 bases, with 21 bases remaining between them. This CDR3 spans 16 amino acids. The CDR3 here is CSALGVDSPYTDTQYF. DNA for the CDR3: TGCAGTGCCTTGGGGGTAGACTCCCCTTACACAGATACGCAGTATTTT.

This clonotype was seen ten or more times. The chain combines TRBV6-6 with TRBJ1-2, with D possibly being TRBD1 (6 bases). This CDR3 spans 16 amino acids. Germline V gene data show CDR1 as MNHNY and CDR2 as SVGAGI (reference sequence). The V end was cut by 9 bases, the J end by 1 base, with 21 bases between. As DNA, the CDR3 is TGTGCCAGTGCCGTCGGGGGGCCACAAGTTAACTATGGCTACACCTTC. It yields the protein CASAVGGPQVNYGYTF.

This clonotype came up a few times. The chain combines TRBV7-9 with TRBJ2-2; 13 bases map to TRBD2. J gave up 0 bases and V 1 base, and 8 bases lay outside the gene matches. Germline values: CDR1 SEHNR, CDR2 FQNEAQ (reference sequence). This CDR3 region has 20 residues. Written as DNA, the CDR3 is TGTGCCAGCAGCTTAGAACTCGGACTAGCGGGGGAAGCGAACACCGGGGAGCTGTTTTTT. Translating gives CASSLELGLAGEANTGELFF.

This clonotype was seen at least ten times. V is TRBV9 and J is TRBJ2-7; no definite D call. Germline CDR1 reads SGDLS; CDR2 reads YYNGEE. This CDR3 has 14 residues. Trimming shortened V by 3 bases and J by 0 bases, and 10 bases separated the two germline ends. This CDR3 reads CASSGLDGSYEQYF. The CDR3 DNA sequence: TGTGCCAGCAGCGGGTTGGACGGCTCCTACGAGCAGTACTTC.

In the case of this clonotype: Being one base from a much bigger clone, this may be a read error. The CDR3 does not end in the conserved phenylalanine or tryptophan, so this is likely a read error. The chain employs TRBV5-1 and TRBJ2-7, with D possibly being TRBD1 or TRBD2 (5 bases each). CDR3 length: 15 residues. Germline CDR1 SGHRS, CDR2 YFSETQ. The V gene lost 0 bases and the J gene lost 2 bases, with 12 bases spanning the gap. CDR3 loop: CASSLGPGRTYEQYL. Here the CDR3 DNA reads TGCGCCAGCAGCTTGGGACCGGGGCGTACCTACGAGCAGTACCTC.

This clonotype occurred a few times. This CDR3 reads CASSLTWVNTGELFF. CDR3 nucleotides: TGTGCCAGCAGCTTAACCTGGGTGAACACCGGGGAGCTGTTTTTT. The gene calls are TRBV7-9 and TRBJ2-2; D is undetermined. Germline loops: CDR1 SEHNR, CDR2 FQNEAQ (reference sequence). The CDR3 contains 15 residues. Trimming left V 2 bases short and J 1 base short, with 8 bases between.

This clonotype was observed a single time. V and J are TRBV7-9 and TRBJ2-2; 7 nucleotides line up with TRBD2. The CDR3 is 16 amino acids. Per germline, CDR1 SEHNR and CDR2 FQNEAQ (reference sequence). V lost 5 bases to trimming and J lost 3 bases; unmatched junction nucleotides: 9. The DNA for the CDR3 is TGTGCCAGCAGCCAAGGGCGGGGGACCGACACCGGGGAGCTGTTTTTT. This codes for CASSQGRGTDTGELFF.

V and J are TRBV7-9 and TRBJ2-5, with a possible D match to TRBD2 (5 bases). CDR3 length: 13 residues. V lost 6 bases, J lost 5 bases, and 13 bases lay in between. CDR1 is SEHNR and CDR2 is FQNEAQ in the germline V gene (reference sequence). CDR3 nucleotides: TGTGCCAGCAGTTGGCCCGGGGAGGAGACCCAGTACTTC. It specifies CASSWPGEETQYF.